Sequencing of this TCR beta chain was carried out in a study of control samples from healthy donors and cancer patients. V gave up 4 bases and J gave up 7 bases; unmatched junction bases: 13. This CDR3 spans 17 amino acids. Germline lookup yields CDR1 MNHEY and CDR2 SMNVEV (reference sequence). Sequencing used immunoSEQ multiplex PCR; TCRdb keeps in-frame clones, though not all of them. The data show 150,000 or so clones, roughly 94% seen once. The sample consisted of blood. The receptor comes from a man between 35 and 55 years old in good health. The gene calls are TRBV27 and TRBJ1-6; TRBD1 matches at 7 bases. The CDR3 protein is CASSSREGALGNSPLHF. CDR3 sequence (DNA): TGTGCCAGCAGTTCGCGGGAGGGGGCGTTAGGGAATTCACCCCTCCACTTT.